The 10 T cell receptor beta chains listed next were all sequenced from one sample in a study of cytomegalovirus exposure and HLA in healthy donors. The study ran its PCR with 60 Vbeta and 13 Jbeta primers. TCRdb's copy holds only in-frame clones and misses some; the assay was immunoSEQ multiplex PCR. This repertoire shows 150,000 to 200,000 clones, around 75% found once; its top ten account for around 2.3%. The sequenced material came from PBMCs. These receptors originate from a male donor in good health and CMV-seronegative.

For the CDR3, the DNA is TGTGCCAGCATCTCGGGACAGACGGATTCACCCCTCCACTTT. It yields the protein CASISGQTDSPLHF. The chain couples TRBV6-1 to TRBJ1-6, with 7 nucleotides matching TRBD1. Trimming cost V 7 bases and J 8 bases; bases outside gene matches: 8. The CDR3 length is 14 residues. From germline, CDR1 is MNHNS and CDR2 SASEGT.

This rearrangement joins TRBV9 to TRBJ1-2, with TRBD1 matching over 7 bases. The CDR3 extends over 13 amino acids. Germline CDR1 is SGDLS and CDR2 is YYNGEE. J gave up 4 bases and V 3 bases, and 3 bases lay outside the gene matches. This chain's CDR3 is CASSETGSYGYTF. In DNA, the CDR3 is TGTGCCAGCAGCGAGACAGGGAGCTATGGCTACACCTTC.

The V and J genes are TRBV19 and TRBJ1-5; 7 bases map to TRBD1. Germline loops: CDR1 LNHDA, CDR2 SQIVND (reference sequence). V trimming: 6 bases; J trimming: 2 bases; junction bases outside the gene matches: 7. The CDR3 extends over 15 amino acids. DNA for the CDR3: TGTGCCAGTAGAGGGGACAGTCACGGCAATCAGCCCCAGCATTTT. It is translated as CASRGDSHGNQPQHF.

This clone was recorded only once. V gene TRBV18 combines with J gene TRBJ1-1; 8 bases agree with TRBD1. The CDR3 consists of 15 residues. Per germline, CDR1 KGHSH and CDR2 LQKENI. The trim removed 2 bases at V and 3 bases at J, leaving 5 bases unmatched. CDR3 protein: CASSPGQGADTEAFF. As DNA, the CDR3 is TGTGCCAGCTCACCAGGGCAGGGGGCGGACACTGAAGCTTTCTTT.

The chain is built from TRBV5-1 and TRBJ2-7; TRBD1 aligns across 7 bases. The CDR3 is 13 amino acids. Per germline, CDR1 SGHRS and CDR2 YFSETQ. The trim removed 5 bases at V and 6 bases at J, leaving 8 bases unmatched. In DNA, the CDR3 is TGCGCCAGCAGGGACGACAGGGTAGGCGAGCAGTACTTC. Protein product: CASRDDRVGEQYF.

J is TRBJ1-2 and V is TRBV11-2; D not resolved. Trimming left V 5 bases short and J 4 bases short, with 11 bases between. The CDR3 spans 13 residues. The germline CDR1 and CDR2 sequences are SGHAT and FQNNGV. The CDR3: CASSLSGSYGYTF. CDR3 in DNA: TGTGCCAGCAGCCTCTCGGGGTCCTATGGCTACACCTTC. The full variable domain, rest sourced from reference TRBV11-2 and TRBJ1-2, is EAGVAQSPRYKIIEKRQSVAFWCNPISGHATLYWYQQILGQGPKLLIQFQNNGVVDDSQLPKDRFSAERLKGVDSTLKIQPAKLEDSAVYLCASSLSGSYGYTFGSGTRLTVV.

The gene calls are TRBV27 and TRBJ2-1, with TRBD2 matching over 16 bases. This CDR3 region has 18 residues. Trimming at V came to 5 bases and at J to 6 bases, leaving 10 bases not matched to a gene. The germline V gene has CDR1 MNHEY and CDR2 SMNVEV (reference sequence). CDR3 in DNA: TGTGCCAGCAGTCTCGGGACTAGCGGGGGGGATGGGTCCAATGAGCAGTTCTTC. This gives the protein CASSLGTSGGDGSNEQFF.

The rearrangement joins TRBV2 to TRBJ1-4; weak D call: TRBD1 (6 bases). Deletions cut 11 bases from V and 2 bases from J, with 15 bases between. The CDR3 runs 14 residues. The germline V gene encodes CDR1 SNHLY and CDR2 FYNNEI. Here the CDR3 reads CASQRGTTNEKLFF. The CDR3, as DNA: TGTGCCTCTCAAAGGGGGACGACTAATGAAAAACTGTTTTTT.

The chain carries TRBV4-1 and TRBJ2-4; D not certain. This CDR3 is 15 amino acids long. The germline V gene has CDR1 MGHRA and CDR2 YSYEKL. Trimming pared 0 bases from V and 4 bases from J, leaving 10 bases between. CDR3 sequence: CASSQDHDMKNIQYF. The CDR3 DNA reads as TGCGCCAGCAGCCAAGACCATGACATGAAAAACATTCAGTACTTC.

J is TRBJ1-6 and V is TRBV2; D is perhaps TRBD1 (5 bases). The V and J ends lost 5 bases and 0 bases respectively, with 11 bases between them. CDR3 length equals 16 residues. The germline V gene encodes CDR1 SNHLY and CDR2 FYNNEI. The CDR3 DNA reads TGTGCCAGCAGTCGGAATCAGGGCTCCTATAATTCACCCCTCCACTTT. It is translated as CASSRNQGSYNSPLHF.